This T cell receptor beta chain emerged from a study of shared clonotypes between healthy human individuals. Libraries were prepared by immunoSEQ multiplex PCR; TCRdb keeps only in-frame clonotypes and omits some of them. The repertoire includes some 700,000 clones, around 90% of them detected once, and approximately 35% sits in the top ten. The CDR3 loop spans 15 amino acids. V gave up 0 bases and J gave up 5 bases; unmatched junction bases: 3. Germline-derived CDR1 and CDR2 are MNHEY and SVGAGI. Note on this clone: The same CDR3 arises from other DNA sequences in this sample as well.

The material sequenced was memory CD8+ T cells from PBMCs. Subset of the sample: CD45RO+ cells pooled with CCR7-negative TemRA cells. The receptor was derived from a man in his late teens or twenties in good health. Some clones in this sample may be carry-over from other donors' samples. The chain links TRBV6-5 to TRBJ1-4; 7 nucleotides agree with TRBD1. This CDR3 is CASSYSRGLNEKLFF. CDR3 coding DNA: TGTGCCAGCAGTTACTCGAGGGGGCTAAATGAAAAACTGTTTTTT.